The present TCR beta chain was sequenced within a study of CD8 T cells in ankylosing spondylitis. The authors made TCR beta libraries by quantitative 5'-RACE with molecular barcodes. TCRdb used MiXCR to reprocess the 5' RACE reads, holding one entry per CDR3 protein. The sample has fewer than 400,000 distinct CDR3 sequences; around 22% are singletons. Study-wide results and caveats: A motif in TCR beta, a set of under ten highly homologous variants, appeared characteristic of ankylosing spondylitis blood.

On this clonotype itself: Its antigen remains unknown.

Germline CDR1 and CDR2: KGHSH and LQKENI. The germline V and J ends were trimmed by 3 bases and 5 bases, with 11 bases remaining between them. The CDR3 sequence is 14 residues long. The V gene is TRBV18, the J gene TRBJ2-1; D ambiguous. Sequenced sample: blood, either unsorted or a sorted T cell fraction (not recorded which). The sequence was obtained from a male donor with ankylosing spondylitis. DNA of the CDR3: TGTGCCAGCTCACCGGGTGAACCTCACAATGAGCAGTTCTTC. The encoded protein is CASSPGEPHNEQFF.